This T cell receptor (beta chain) was documented in a study of blood T cell repertoires in COVID-19. Study overall: Samples taken during acute and convalescent COVID-19 were collected in the United States, Italy and Spain. T cells, B-cell-depleted T cells, or PBMCs provided the cDNA or gDNA that served as material.

Under the authors' procedure: Reference gene primer amplification gave nucleated cell count estimates. Only in-frame clones appear in the TCRdb table, and some are missing; sequencing was by immunoSEQ multiplex PCR. The V and J calls and clone size come from that table; D and trimming were worked out from the DNA. There are about 240,000 clones in the sample; about 81% occur only once, and approximately 13% lies in the top ten. Trimming pared 7 bases from V and 0 bases from J, leaving 13 bases between. Germline CDR1 is MNHEY and CDR2 is SVGAGI. The CDR3 totals 15 residues. The source of this sequence is an older woman with active or convalescent COVID-19. The chain is built from TRBV6-5 and TRBJ1-3; tentatively, D is TRBD1 (6 bases). Sequencing was done on a sample of peripheral blood. This CDR3 is CASTLGANSGNTIYF. The CDR3 coding sequence is TGTGCCAGCACCCTGGGGGCAAACTCTGGAAACACCATATATTTT.